This T cell receptor (beta chain) derives from a study of shared clonotypes between healthy human individuals. This CDR3 has 16 residues. With 7 bases removed from V and 1 base from J, the gap between germline ends came to 14 bases. Germline loops: CDR1 LNHDA, CDR2 SQIVND (reference sequence). The method was immunoSEQ multiplex PCR; TCRdb's version includes in-frame clones alone and lacks a portion of them. The sample shows 850,000 to 1,200,000 clones, about 80% of them seen only once. The chain couples TRBV19 to TRBJ2-6; D gene ambiguous. The sequence came from a man younger than 35 in good health. Input material: memory CD4+ T cells sorted from blood. Subset of the sample: CD45RA-negative fraction. The CDR3 coding sequence is TGTGCCAGTACAACCGAAGGGATTTCTGGGGCCAACGTCCTGACTTTC. It specifies CASTTEGISGANVLTF.